This passage covers 20 T cell receptor beta chains from one sample sequenced in a study of blood T cell repertoires in COVID-19 (dated by TCRdb to 2018 to 2020). Receptor amplification or capture employed the immunoSEQ multiplex PCR assay. The source is immuneACCESS, and TCRdb retained only in-frame sequences with V and J called. Part of the clones is not carried over; for the studies checked, unresolved V genes explain less than half of this, and the remainder is unexplained. Present in this sample are hundreds of thousands of clones, approximately 81% of which were seen just once. The ten largest clonotypes hold about 9.4% of the sample. Material: peripheral blood. The receptors were sampled from an elderly woman with acute or convalescent COVID-19.

The gene calls are TRBV7-2 and TRBJ2-3; 10 bases are shared with TRBD2. Germline trimming cut 5 bases from V and 4 bases from J; bases unmatched to any gene: 9. The CDR3 runs to 16 residues. Germline V gene lookup returns CDR1 SGHTA and CDR2 FQGNSA. CDR3 amino acids: CASSPQLAGLPDTQYF. CDR3 coding DNA: TGTGCCAGCAGCCCGCAACTAGCGGGGCTTCCAGATACGCAGTATTTT.

This chain joins TRBV7-9 and TRBJ2-1, with unresolved D. Per the germline V gene, CDR1 is SEHNR and CDR2 is FQNEAQ (reference sequence). The V end lost 3 bases, the J end lost 8 bases, and 5 bases lay between the germline ends. The CDR3 extends over 11 amino acids. Here the CDR3 DNA reads TGTGCCAGCAGCTTGTCCTATGAGCAGTTCTTC. It encodes CASSLSYEQFF.

The chain is built from TRBV7-9 and TRBJ2-3; the match to TRBD2 covers 11 bases. The V gene end was trimmed by 2 bases and the J gene end by 2 bases; junction bases not matched to a gene: 9. The germline CDR1 and CDR2 sequences are SEHNR and FQNEAQ (reference sequence). The CDR3 has 18 amino acids. The CDR3 reads CASSLPSGGSPNTDTQYF. Written as DNA, the CDR3 is TGTGCCAGCAGCTTACCTAGCGGGGGGAGTCCTAACACAGATACGCAGTATTTT.

The rearrangement links TRBV18 to TRBJ1-2, with 7 bases fitting TRBD1. Germline V gene lookup returns CDR1 KGHSH and CDR2 LQKENI. The CDR3 covers 15 residues. V gave up 3 bases and J gave up 7 bases; unmatched junction bases: 11. The CDR3: CASSPEGQAVRGYTF. The CDR3 nucleotides are TGTGCCAGCTCACCGGAAGGACAGGCGGTTCGTGGCTACACCTTC.

The genes are TRBV7-9 and TRBJ1-1; 7 positions match TRBD1. Germline V gene sequence: CDR1 SEHNR, CDR2 FQNEAQ (reference sequence). The junction had 1 base not matched to a gene; V was cut back by 0 bases and J by 6 bases. The CDR3 covers 13 residues. CDR3 bases: TGTGCCAGCAGCTTAGCCAGGGGGGCTGAAGCTTTCTTT. Protein sequence: CASSLARGAEAFF.

The gene calls are TRBV9 and TRBJ1-1; the match to TRBD1 covers 7 bases. Germline V gene data show CDR1 as SGDLS and CDR2 as YYNGEE. V trimming: 3 bases; J trimming: 5 bases; junction bases outside the gene matches: 7. This CDR3 has 14 amino acids. CDR3 region: CASSAGGTATEAFF. In nucleotides, the CDR3 is TGTGCCAGCAGCGCCGGAGGGACAGCTACTGAAGCTTTCTTT. Full variable domain (rest looked up from reference TRBV9 and TRBJ1-1): DSGVTQTPKHLITATGQRVTLRCSPRSGDLSVYWYQQSLDQGLQFLIQYYNGEERAKGNILERFSAQQFPDLHSELNLSSLELGDSALYFCASSAGGTATEAFFGQGTRLTVV.

The chain recombines TRBV4-2 with TRBJ1-1, with D uncertain. The CDR3 runs to 14 residues. V was clipped by 0 bases and J by 5 bases, with 10 bases between them. Germline loops: CDR1 LGHNA, CDR2 YNFKEQ. The CDR3 bases are TGTGCCAGCAGCCAAGATCAGGCCGAAACTGAAGCTTTCTTT. It encodes CASSQDQAETEAFF.

This clone was seen just once. CDR3 bases: TGTGCCAGCAGCCTCGGACTAGCGGGAGGCACCGGGGAGCTGTTTTTT. It is translated as CASSLGLAGGTGELFF. The chain is built from TRBV3-1 (or the pseudogene TRBV3-2) and TRBJ2-2, with 14 bases identical to TRBD2. This CDR3 comprises 16 residues. Germline values: CDR1 LGHDT, CDR2 YNNKEL (reference sequence). Trimming removed 4 bases from V and 4 bases from J; junction bases left unmatched: 2.

The chain is built from TRBV3-1 (or the pseudogene TRBV3-2) and TRBJ2-1; 8 positions agree with TRBD1. Trimming removed 0 bases from V and 9 bases from J; junction bases left unmatched: 10. CDR1 LGHDT and CDR2 YNNKEL come from the germline V gene (reference sequence). This CDR3 comprises 16 residues. The CDR3 sequence is CASSQDQGARVGEQFF. The CDR3 bases are TGTGCCAGCAGCCAAGATCAGGGGGCCAGGGTCGGTGAGCAGTTCTTC.

This chain uses TRBV30 with TRBJ1-3, with TRBD1 matching over 7 bases. Germline assignment: CDR1 GTSNPN and CDR2 SVGIG (reference sequence). The CDR3 extends over 16 amino acids. The ends lost 4 bases at V and 2 bases at J; junction bases unmatched: 11. The CDR3 loop is CAWTSKTGRAGNTIYF. DNA of the CDR3: TGTGCCTGGACGTCAAAGACAGGGCGGGCTGGAAACACCATATATTTT.

The V call is TRBV6-6, the J call TRBJ2-1; 8 bases match TRBD2. Germline V gene data show CDR1 as MNHNY and CDR2 as SVGAGI (reference sequence). This CDR3 spans 14 amino acids. With 7 bases clipped from V and 8 bases from J, the junction kept 10 bases outside the gene matches. The DNA of the CDR3 is TGTGCCAGCAAATCGGGACTAGTGATCGATGAGCAGTTCTTC. Its translation is CASKSGLVIDEQFF.

The chain links TRBV24-1 to TRBJ2-7, with a weak D call TRBD2 (5 bases). CDR1 and CDR2 from the germline V gene are KGHDR and SFDVKD. CDR3 length equals 13 residues. V lost 3 bases and J 6 bases, leaving 11 bases between the germline ends. CDR3 nucleotide sequence: TGTGCCACCAGTGATCACGGACTGTCCGAGCAGTACTTC. It codes for CATSDHGLSEQYF.

The chain recombines TRBV4-2 with TRBJ2-7; 7 bases align to TRBD1. Losses at the gene ends were 1 base for V and 4 bases for J; bases not matched to a gene: 7. CDR1 LGHNA and CDR2 YNFKEQ come from the germline V gene. This CDR3 contains 15 residues. The CDR3 DNA is TGTGCCAGCAGCCAAGTGTTAGGGGGCCGGTACGAGCAGTACTTC. It translates to CASSQVLGGRYEQYF.

The chain recombines TRBV5-6 with TRBJ2-5, with TRBD1 matching 11 bases. The CDR3 consists of 16 residues. Germline trimming cut 0 bases from V and 5 bases from J; bases unmatched to any gene: 6. CDR1 and CDR2 from the germline V gene are SGHDT and YYEEEE. The CDR3 sequence: CASSLAGTGGEETQYF. The CDR3 region has the DNA TGTGCCAGCAGCTTGGCCGGGACAGGGGGTGAGGAGACCCAGTACTTC.

The chain is built from TRBV10-3 and TRBJ1-3; 7 bases map to TRBD1. CDR3 size: 16 residues. With 2 bases clipped from V and 1 base from J, the junction kept 5 bases outside the gene matches. CDR1 is ENHRY, CDR2 SYGVKD, per germline. The DNA of the CDR3 is TGTGCCATCAGTGAGGACAGGGTGGGTTCTGGAAACACCATATATTTT. Translation: CAISEDRVGSGNTIYF.

The chain combines TRBV7-2 with TRBJ1-3; D is possibly TRBD1 (6 bases). This CDR3 has 14 residues. Germline CDR1 reads SGHTA; CDR2 reads FQGNSA. Trimming took off 4 bases at V and 4 bases at J, with 11 bases between the two ends. CDR3 sequence reads: CASSSIRGGNTIYF. The CDR3 nucleotides are TGTGCCAGCAGCTCCATCAGGGGAGGAAACACCATATATTTT.

This clone was counted once. This chain's CDR3 is CASSPVYGNTIYF. For the CDR3, the DNA is TGTGCCAGCAGCCCTGTCTACGGAAACACCATATATTTT. The rearrangement uses TRBV12-3 or TRBV12-4 and TRBJ1-3; no definite D call. V dropped 6 bases and J dropped 4 bases, with 10 bases sitting between them. The CDR3 spans 13 residues.

The genes are TRBV5-5 and TRBJ1-4; possibly TRBD1 for D (5 bases). Germline V gene data show CDR1 as SGHKS and CDR2 as YYEKEE (reference sequence). This CDR3 comprises 14 residues. V was cut by 2 bases and J by 11 bases, with 16 bases left in between. The CDR3 DNA reads as TGTGCCAGCAGCTTCGGTTTTGGGCAGGGCAAACTGTTTTTT. Residues: CASSFGFGQGKLFF.

The chain uses TRBV2 and TRBJ2-7; 9 positions match TRBD1. The CDR3 sequence is 16 residues long. With 7 bases clipped from V and 3 bases from J, the junction kept 13 bases outside the gene matches. Germline CDR1 is SNHLY and CDR2 is FYNNEI. The CDR3 DNA follows: TGTGCCAGCATACCTACTTTGGGACAGGGAAGCTACGAGCAGTACTTC. Amino acid sequence: CASIPTLGQGSYEQYF.

This chain uses TRBV27 with TRBJ1-2; tentative D call: TRBD1 (6 bases). V lost 7 bases and J lost 4, with 7 bases in between. There are 11 residues in the CDR3. Germline V gives CDR1 MNHEY, CDR2 SMNVEV (reference sequence). This CDR3 reads CASKGGYGYTF. CDR3 in DNA: TGTGCCAGCAAAGGGGGCTATGGCTACACCTTC.